This is a list of T cell receptor beta chains from one sample in a study of long-term antiretroviral therapy in people with HIV. Here immunoSEQ multiplex PCR was the method, and the copy in TCRdb shows in-frame clones only, minus some. The sample gives 15,000 to 20,000 clones, around 74% of which show up once; approximately 15% is in the top ten. Source: unsorted PBMCs, taken 2.5 years before starting antiretroviral therapy. The receptors originated from a woman aged 45-65 years with HIV. CDR3s include the opening cysteine and the closing phenylalanine or tryptophan. D genes are given only for firm matches. Some rows have no size entry. The others give once, few or many, or a class for an expanded clone.

CDR3aa | CDR3nt | abundance | v_gene | len | j_gene | d_gene
CASKSRLAGGPMYNEQFF | TGTGCCAGCAAAAGCCGACTAGCGGGGGGGCCTATGTACAATGAGCAGTTCTTC | NA | TRBV27 | 18 | TRBJ2-1 | TRBD2
CASSGGGTIYF | TGTGCCAGCAGCGGGGGTGGCACCATATATTTT | few | TRBV11-2 | 11 | TRBJ1-3 | NA
CASPPQAGTEAFF | TGTGCCAGCCCCCCCCAGGCGGGCACTGAAGCTTTCTTT | few | TRBV6-1 | 13 | TRBJ1-1 | NA
CASAGGWQPQHF | TGCGCCAGCGCAGGGGGGTGGCAGCCCCAGCATTTT | NA | TRBV10-2 | 12 | TRBJ1-5 | TRBD1
CAWVQGGRAFF | TGTGCCTGGGTACAGGGAGGTAGAGCTTTCTTT | NA | TRBV30 | 11 | TRBJ1-1 | NA
CASLGRLGNTIYF | TGTGCCAGCCTAGGTCGGCTTGGAAACACCATATATTTT | NA | TRBV7-9 | 13 | TRBJ1-3 | NA
CASSLTSGRLAKNIQYF | TGTGCCAGTAGTTTAACATCAGGGAGGCTAGCCAAAAACATTCAGTACTTC | NA | TRBV19 | 17 | TRBJ2-4 | NA
CASSVAGMNTEAFF | TGTGCCAGCAGCGTAGCGGGTATGAACACTGAAGCTTTCTTT | NA | TRBV9 | 14 | TRBJ1-1 | NA
CAWIRQMNTEAFF | TGTGCCTGGATTAGACAAATGAACACTGAAGCTTTCTTT | NA | TRBV30 | 13 | TRBJ1-1 | NA
CASSPQAGWNEQFF | TGTGCCAGCAGCCCCCAGGCAGGGTGGAATGAGCAGTTCTTC | NA | TRBV7-3 | 14 | TRBJ2-1 | NA
CASSLRLAGGSSQETQYF | TGCGCCAGCAGCTTGAGACTAGCGGGGGGGTCGAGCCAAGAGACCCAGTACTTC | once | TRBV5-1 | 18 | TRBJ2-5 | TRBD2
CASSFPGADNGFF | TGTGCCAGCAGCTTCCCAGGGGCGGACAATGGGTTCTTC | NA | TRBV11-2 | 13 | TRBJ2-1 | NA
CASSGNTPDKPNTGELFF | TGTGCCAGCAGTGGAAATACACCGGACAAGCCGAACACCGGGGAGCTGTTTTTT | NA | TRBV25-1 | 18 | TRBJ2-2 | NA
CASSPQTGGQAKNIQYF | TGTGCCAGCAGCCCACAGACAGGGGGACAGGCCAAAAACATTCAGTACTTC | NA | TRBV7-2 | 17 | TRBJ2-4 | TRBD1
CAWRKAGANNEQFF | TGTGCCTGGAGGAAAGCGGGGGCCAACAATGAGCAGTTCTTC | once | TRBV30 | 14 | TRBJ2-1 | TRBD2
CASSSYSGGGTGELFF | TGTGCCAGCAGCTCCTATAGCGGGGGTGGGACCGGGGAGCTGTTTTTT | NA | TRBV7-8 | 16 | TRBJ2-2 | TRBD2
CASSQTYTGELFF | TGCGCCAGCAGCCAAACCTACACCGGGGAGCTGTTTTTT | NA | TRBV4-1 | 13 | TRBJ2-2 | NA
CASSPPMGGGFSEQFF | TGTGCCAGTAGTCCCCCTATGGGGGGGGGCTTTAGTGAGCAGTTCTTC | NA | TRBV19 | 16 | TRBJ2-1 | NA
CASSRGGLSTDTQYF | TGTGCCAGCAGTCGGGGGGGGCTGAGCACAGATACGCAGTATTTT | NA | TRBV6-5 | 15 | TRBJ2-3 | TRBD2
CASSHPRQGAYGYTF | TGTGCCAGCAGCCACCCCCGACAGGGGGCCTATGGCTACACCTTC | NA | TRBV6-1 | 15 | TRBJ1-2 | TRBD1
CASSPLDRGQAFF | TGTGCCAGCTCACCTTTAGACAGGGGGCAGGCTTTCTTT | NA | TRBV18 | 13 | TRBJ1-1 | TRBD1
CASSPSGTPLNEQFF | TGTGCCAGCAGCCCCAGCGGGACCCCTTTGAATGAGCAGTTCTTC | NA | TRBV6-5 | 15 | TRBJ2-1 | TRBD2
CASSIGGTLNYGYTF | TGTGCCAGTAGTATAGGGGGGACCCTTAACTATGGCTACACCTTC | NA | TRBV19 | 15 | TRBJ1-2 | NA
CASSFGQTYNSPLHF | TGTGCCAGCAGCTTTGGACAGACCTATAATTCACCCCTCCACTTT | NA | TRBV9 | 15 | TRBJ1-6 | NA
CASSTRDRTQETQYF | TGTGCCAGTAGTACTCGGGACAGAACACAAGAGACCCAGTACTTC | NA | TRBV19 | 15 | TRBJ2-5 | TRBD1
CASSGGGSSNQPQHF | TGTGCCAGCAGCGGAGGGGGGAGTAGCAATCAGCCCCAGCATTTT | NA | TRBV7-9 | 15 | TRBJ1-5 | NA
CAWRTQGGNNQPQHF | TGTGCCTGGAGGACTCAGGGAGGGAACAATCAGCCCCAGCATTTT | once | TRBV30 | 15 | TRBJ1-5 | NA
CASSYSTGAGTEAFF | TGTGCCAGCAGTTACTCGACAGGGGCTGGCACTGAAGCTTTCTTT | NA | TRBV6-5 | 15 | TRBJ1-1 | TRBD1
CASSIGLTANNSPLHF | TGTGCCAGTAGTATAGGGCTGACAGCTAATAATTCACCCCTCCACTTT | NA | TRBV19 | 16 | TRBJ1-6 | NA
CASKTRALLGYTF | TGTGCCAGCAAGACACGTGCCCTCTTGGGCTACACCTTC | NA | TRBV6-5 | 13 | TRBJ1-2 | NA
CASSQGSDGNSPLHF | TGCGCCAGCAGCCAAGGGTCCGACGGTAATTCACCCCTCCACTTT | once | TRBV4-1 | 15 | TRBJ1-6 | NA
CAWNSNPGSNYGYTF | TGTGCCTGGAACTCTAACCCAGGATCTAACTATGGCTACACCTTC | once | TRBV30 | 15 | TRBJ1-2 | NA
CASSDGPVRGYEQYF | TGTGCCAGCAGCGACGGACCCGTGCGGGGGTACGAGCAGTACTTC | NA | TRBV5-6 | 15 | TRBJ2-7 | TRBD2
CASSHTGQFSYNEQFF | TGTGCCAGCAGCCACACGGGACAGTTTTCCTACAATGAGCAGTTCTTC | medium-sized | TRBV11-2 | 16 | TRBJ2-1 | TRBD1
CASSALMNTEAFF | TGCGCCAGCAGCGCCCTAATGAACACTGAAGCTTTCTTT | NA | TRBV5-1 | 13 | TRBJ1-1 | NA
CASSGPGPETQYF | TGTGCCAGCAGTGGCCCTGGCCCAGAGACCCAGTACTTC | NA | TRBV6-1 | 13 | TRBJ2-5 | NA
CASSYGDGNTEAFF | TGCGCCAGCAGTTATGGGGACGGGAACACTGAAGCTTTCTTT | NA | TRBV5-1 | 14 | TRBJ1-1 | NA
CASSPRFSSYEQYF | TGTGCCAGCAGCCCAAGATTCAGCTCCTACGAGCAGTACTTC | NA | TRBV14 | 14 | TRBJ2-7 | NA
CASSTGRGYQPQHF | TGTGCCAGCAGCACGGGACGAGGGTATCAGCCCCAGCATTTT | NA | TRBV2 | 14 | TRBJ1-5 | NA
CAWSRFLAGGHNEQFF | TGTGCCTGGAGTCGGTTTCTAGCGGGGGGGCATAATGAGCAGTTCTTC | NA | TRBV30 | 16 | TRBJ2-1 | TRBD2
CASSRAGPPDTQYF | TGTGCCAGCAGTCGGGCAGGGCCTCCAGATACGCAGTATTTT | once | TRBV7-3 | 14 | TRBJ2-3 | NA
CSVAGARTDTQYF | TGCAGCGTTGCGGGGGCGCGCACAGATACGCAGTATTTT | NA | TRBV29-1 | 13 | TRBJ2-3 | NA
CASSLEADYEQYF | TGCGCCAGCAGCTTGGAGGCAGACTACGAGCAGTACTTC | NA | TRBV5-1 | 13 | TRBJ2-7 | NA
CASSPGGVRNEQYF | TGTGCCAGCAGCCCGGGAGGGGTTCGGAACGAGCAGTACTTC | NA | TRBV5-5 | 14 | TRBJ2-7 | TRBD2
CASSSTSRGETQYF | TGCGCCAGCAGCTCGACTAGCCGGGGGGAGACCCAGTACTTC | NA | TRBV10-2 | 14 | TRBJ2-5 | TRBD2
CASSEGPNYGYTF | TGTGCCAGCAGTGAAGGCCCAAACTATGGCTACACCTTC | few | TRBV2 | 13 | TRBJ1-2 | NA
CASSNRDGIAKNIQYF | TGTGCCAGCAGCAACCGGGACGGCATAGCCAAAAACATTCAGTACTTC | NA | TRBV21-1 | 16 | TRBJ2-4 | NA
CASSPTLLQPQHF | TGTGCCAGTAGTCCTACCCTCCTCCAGCCCCAGCATTTT | NA | TRBV19 | 13 | TRBJ1-5 | NA
CARDPQETQYF | TGTGCCAGGGACCCTCAAGAGACCCAGTACTTC | few | TRBV21-1 | 11 | TRBJ2-5 | NA